The 21 T cell receptor beta chains listed next were all sequenced from one sample in a study of blood T cells in healthy people across ages. The second PCR ran roughly 6 to 11 cycles with a sample-barcoded 5' primer and J-beta primers. TCRdb re-called the 5' RACE reads with MiXCR, one entry per CDR3 protein. The sample includes about 1.7 million distinct CDR3 sequences, roughly 27% seen only once; the top ten take 7.7%. Sample: blood. These receptors were collected from a woman aged 25 to 45 in good health.

The chain employs TRBV12-3 or TRBV12-4 and TRBJ2-7; D is unclear. The length of the CDR3 is 13 residues. Between the trimmed V and J ends, which lost 3 bases and 7 bases, there was a span of 13 bases. The chain's CDR3 is CASSLGFPSEQYF. The CDR3 DNA follows: TGTGCCAGCAGTTTGGGGTTTCCTTCGGAGCAGTACTTC.

This rearrangement joins TRBV9 to TRBJ2-3; 11 bases are shared with TRBD2. CDR1 is SGDLS, CDR2 YYNGEE, per germline. This CDR3 spans 16 amino acids. V shed 2 bases and J 1 base; nucleotides not matched to a gene: 3. In nucleotides, the CDR3 is TGTGCCAGCAGCGTTAGCGGGGGGGACGGCACAGATACGCAGTATTTT. It encodes CASSVSGGDGTDTQYF.

This rearrangement joins TRBV6-5 to TRBJ2-5, with D perhaps matching TRBD1 (6 bases). Per the germline V gene, CDR1 is MNHEY and CDR2 is SVGAGI. This CDR3 region has 16 residues. V was trimmed by 2 bases and J by 2 bases, leaving 15 bases between them. CDR3 protein: CASSYQKDRIQETQYF. The DNA for the CDR3 is TGTGCCAGCAGTTACCAAAAAGACAGGATACAAGAGACCCAGTACTTC.

This clonotype was counted a few times. V is TRBV6-5 and J is TRBJ2-6; 10 nucleotides agree with TRBD2. Trimming took 2 bases from V and 1 from J; bases not matched to a gene: 2. This CDR3 has 17 amino acids. Germline V gene lookup returns CDR1 MNHEY and CDR2 SVGAGI. The CDR3 DNA reads TGTGCCAGCAGTTACGTACTAGCGGGATCTGGGGCCAACGTCCTGACTTTC. Its protein is CASSYVLAGSGANVLTF.

This clonotype has at least ten counts. V gene TRBV20-1 combines with J gene TRBJ2-1, with 9 bases fitting TRBD2. This CDR3 comprises 14 residues. V gave up 5 bases and J gave up 1 base; unmatched junction bases: 3. Germline CDR1 is DFQATT and CDR2 is SNEGSKA (reference sequence). The CDR3 reads CSALGLASYNEQFF. CDR3 DNA sequence: TGCAGTGCTTTGGGACTAGCTTCCTACAATGAGCAGTTCTTC.

This clonotype has just a few counts. The chain carries TRBV10-3 and TRBJ2-5; maybe TRBD1 (6 bases). CDR1 and CDR2 (germline): ENHRY, SYGVKD. The CDR3 spans 13 residues. V dropped 10 bases and J dropped 2 bases, with 14 bases sitting between them. The CDR3 nucleotides read TGTGCCACATTCGGACAGCTACAAGAGACCCAGTACTTC. Translated, it gives CATFGQLQETQYF.

A few counts support this clonotype. This sequence joins TRBV5-1 and TRBJ2-3; TRBD2 is a possible D gene (6 bases). Germline V lookup: CDR1 SGHRS, CDR2 YFSETQ. CDR3 size: 15 residues. Trimming removed 4 bases at V and 3 bases at J, with 15 bases between. The CDR3 sequence: CASSRLGTATDTQYF. The CDR3 coding sequence is TGCGCCAGCAGCAGACTTGGGACTGCGACAGATACGCAGTATTTT.

Only a few counts were recorded for this clonotype. The chain joins TRBV12-3 or TRBV12-4 to TRBJ2-2; the D gene is possibly TRBD2 (6 bases). With 0 bases removed from V and 7 bases from J, the gap between germline ends came to 24 bases. The length of the CDR3 is 19 residues. The CDR3 DNA sequence: TGTGCCAGCAGTTTAGCTCCATCGCTGGCGGGACGTTTAGTCGGGGAGCTGTTTTTT. This gives the protein CASSLAPSLAGRLVGELFF.

The CDR3 loop is CASSYGPRGGRYNEQFF. The CDR3, as DNA: TGTGCCAGCAGCTACGGCCCGCGGGGGGGCCGATACAATGAGCAGTTCTTC. The chain links TRBV7-3 to TRBJ2-1, with 9 bases that match TRBD2. Germline-derived CDR1 and CDR2 are SGHTA and FQGTGA. Trimming took 4 bases from V and 4 from J; bases not matched to a gene: 11. The CDR3 is made up of 17 amino acids.

Only one count was recorded for this clonotype. The J gene is TRBJ2-1, the V gene TRBV4-1, with D possibly TRBD2 on 6 matching bases. The CDR3 totals 16 residues. V was shortened by 2 bases and J by 4 bases, with 15 bases between the two germline ends. CDR1 is MGHRA and CDR2 is YSYEKL in the germline V gene. The CDR3 bases are TGCGCCAGCAGCCAAATGAGCGGGTCCGTATACAATGAGCAGTTCTTC. It codes for CASSQMSGSVYNEQFF.

The chain has TRBV28 and TRBJ1-2; the match to TRBD1 covers 9 bases. The CDR3 sequence is 16 residues long. Germline CDR1 MDHEN, CDR2 SYDVKM. The J segment lost 1 base and the V segment lost 5 bases, leaving 8 bases of the junction unmatched. CDR3 coding DNA: TGTGCCAGCAGTGCCCCGGGACAGGGATTTAACTATGGCTACACCTTC. Translated: CASSAPGQGFNYGYTF.

This clonotype was observed a few times. The chain recombines TRBV7-3 with TRBJ2-2; no clear D gene. Trimming pared 6 bases from V and 5 bases from J, leaving 10 bases between. This CDR3 is built from 13 residues. CDR1 and CDR2 from the germline V gene are SGHTA and FQGTGA. The CDR3 DNA sequence: TGTGCCAGCAGACCAGACCGGACCGGGGAGCTGTTTTTT. This encodes CASRPDRTGELFF.

The chain joins TRBV27 to TRBJ2-7; D ambiguous. The V and J ends lost 0 bases and 4 bases respectively, with 13 bases between them. This CDR3 spans 15 amino acids. Germline loops: CDR1 MNHEY, CDR2 SMNVEV (reference sequence). The CDR3 region has the DNA TGTGCCAGCAGTTTATCCCCTGTTGCGCTATACGAGCAGTACTTC. Translated, it gives CASSLSPVALYEQYF.

V is TRBV2 and J is TRBJ1-1; D remains unclear. V shed 7 bases and J shed 4 bases, with 13 bases lying between them. The CDR3 has 13 amino acids. The germline V gene encodes CDR1 SNHLY and CDR2 FYNNEI. This chain's CDR3 is CASNIDGITEAFF. Here the CDR3 DNA reads TGTGCCAGCAACATCGACGGGATCACTGAAGCTTTCTTT.

V is TRBV7-9 and J is TRBJ2-3; 13 nucleotides line up with TRBD2. Germline CDR1 is SEHNR and CDR2 is FQNEAQ (reference sequence). The J segment lost 5 bases and the V segment lost 5 bases, leaving 4 bases of the junction unmatched. The CDR3 has 15 residues. CDR3 nucleotide sequence: TGTGCCAGCAGCCCGGGACTAGCGGGGAGAGATACGCAGTATTTT. It specifies CASSPGLAGRDTQYF.

This sequence joins TRBV6-6 and TRBJ2-3, with D possibly matching TRBD1 (5 bases). Trimming removed 6 bases at V and 5 bases at J, with 12 bases between. The CDR3 has 13 amino acids. The germline gives CDR1 MNHNY, CDR2 SVGAGI (reference sequence). The CDR3 DNA follows: TGTGCCAGCAGAAGCGACAGAGTAGATACGCAGTATTTT. This gives the protein CASRSDRVDTQYF.

This clonotype has a handful of counts. The chain carries TRBV6-2 or TRBV6-3 and TRBJ2-7; the match to TRBD1 covers 10 bases. The junction had 9 bases not matched to a gene; V was cut back by 6 bases and J by 7 bases. The CDR3 runs to 14 residues. In germline, CDR1 is MNHEY, CDR2 SVGEGT. CDR3 nucleotide sequence: TGTGCCAGCAGGAAGACAGGGGGCCGGGAAGAGCAGTACTTC. Protein product: CASRKTGGREEQYF.

This clonotype has a count of ten or more. The chain combines TRBV15 with TRBJ2-1, with 9 bases matching TRBD2. Germline CDR1 is LNHNV and CDR2 is YYDKDF (reference sequence). The junction had 10 bases not matched to a gene; V was cut back by 0 bases and J by 10 bases. The length of the CDR3 is 16 residues. As DNA, the CDR3 is TGTGCCACCAGCAGAGAAAGGCAGCGGGAGGATTCGGAGCAGTTCTTC. It is translated as CATSRERQREDSEQFF.

In its sample, this clonotype was seen a few times. V usage is TRBV5-1 and J usage is TRBJ2-3; 10 nucleotides agree with TRBD2. Germline CDR1 SGHRS, CDR2 YFSETQ. With V trimmed by 0 bases and J by 2 bases, 6 bases remained unmatched. The CDR3 totals 17 residues. The CDR3 DNA follows: TGCGCCAGCAGCTTGGACCCTAGCGGGAGTCTCACAGATACGCAGTATTTT. This gives the protein CASSLDPSGSLTDTQYF.

The chain uses TRBV2 and TRBJ2-5, with 9 nucleotides matching TRBD1. The CDR3 covers 15 residues. With V trimmed by 6 bases and J by 2 bases, 7 bases remained unmatched. Germline V gene lookup returns CDR1 SNHLY and CDR2 FYNNEI. The CDR3 loop reads CASRLQGAFQETQYF. CDR3 nucleotides: TGTGCCAGCAGACTACAGGGGGCTTTTCAAGAGACCCAGTACTTC.

This clonotype occurred a few times. The chain carries TRBV6-6 and TRBJ2-3; weak D call: TRBD2 (6 bases). V lost 8 bases, J lost 2 bases, and 11 bases lay in between. Germline CDR1 reads MNHNY; CDR2 reads SVGAGI (reference sequence). The CDR3 loop spans 13 amino acids. The CDR3 sequence is CASGASDTDTQYF. The CDR3 DNA is TGTGCCAGCGGGGCTAGCGACACAGATACGCAGTATTTT.